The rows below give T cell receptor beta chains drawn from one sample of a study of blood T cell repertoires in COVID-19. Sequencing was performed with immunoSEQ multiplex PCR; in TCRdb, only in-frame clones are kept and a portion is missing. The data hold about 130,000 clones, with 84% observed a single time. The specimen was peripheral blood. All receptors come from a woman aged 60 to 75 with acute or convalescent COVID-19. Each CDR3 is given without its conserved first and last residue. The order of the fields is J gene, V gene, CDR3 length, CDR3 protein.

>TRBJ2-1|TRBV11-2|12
ASSLRGLVDEQF
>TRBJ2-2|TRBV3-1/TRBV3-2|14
ASSSYTGTGNGELF
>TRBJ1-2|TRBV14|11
ASSPGRSYGYT
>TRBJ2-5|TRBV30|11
AWAGLGKETQY
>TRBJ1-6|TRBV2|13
ASSAQGIVNSPLH
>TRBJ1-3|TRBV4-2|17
ASSQEVMLEGARGNTIY
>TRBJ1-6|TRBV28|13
ASSLGTGDGSPLH
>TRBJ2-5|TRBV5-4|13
ASSPPGQLQETQY
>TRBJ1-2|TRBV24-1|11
ATSEGQWVGYT
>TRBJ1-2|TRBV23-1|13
ASSQKGQSNYGYT
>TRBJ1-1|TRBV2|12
ASSLQGHNTEAF
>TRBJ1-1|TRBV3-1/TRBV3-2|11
ASSQDTGSEAF
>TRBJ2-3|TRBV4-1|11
ASSQGGTGTQY
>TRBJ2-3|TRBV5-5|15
ASRRLPSGANTDTQY
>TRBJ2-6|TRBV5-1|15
ASSSGQGNSGANVLT
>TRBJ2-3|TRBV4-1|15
ASSQGDGGGSADTQY
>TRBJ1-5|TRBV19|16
ASTLDGWWAEGNQPQH
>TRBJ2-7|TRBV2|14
ASSDPDYRVTYEQY
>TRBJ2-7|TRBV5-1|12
ASSLQGVPYEQY
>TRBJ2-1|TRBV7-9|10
ASSSPRVETF
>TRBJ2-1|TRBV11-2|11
ASTLRGNNEQF
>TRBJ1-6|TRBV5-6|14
ASSLRGGSYNSPLH
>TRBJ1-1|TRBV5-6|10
ASSYRGTEAF
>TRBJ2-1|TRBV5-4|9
ASSFGGEQF
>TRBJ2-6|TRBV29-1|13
SVGTSPSGANVLT
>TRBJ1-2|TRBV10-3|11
AIRGQGSDGYT
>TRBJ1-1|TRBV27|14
ASSYGGRGLNTEAF
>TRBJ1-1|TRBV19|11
ASSIAPSPEAF
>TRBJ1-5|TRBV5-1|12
ASSLEYGGEPQH
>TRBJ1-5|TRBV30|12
AWNEGIVNQPQH
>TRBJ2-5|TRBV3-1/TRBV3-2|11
ASSQYMQETQY
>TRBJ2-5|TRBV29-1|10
SVRTLGETQY
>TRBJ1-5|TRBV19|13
ASSILEGGGRPQH
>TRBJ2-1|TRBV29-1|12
SVGPAGTYNEQF
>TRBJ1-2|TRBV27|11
ASTSRETNGYT
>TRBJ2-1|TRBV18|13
ASSPGTGVQNEQF
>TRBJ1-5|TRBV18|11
ASSPGSDQPQH
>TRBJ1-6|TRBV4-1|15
ASSRGQASSYNSPLH
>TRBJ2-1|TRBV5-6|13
ASSLPGGTTHEQF
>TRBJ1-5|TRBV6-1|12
ASSDRGDIQPQH
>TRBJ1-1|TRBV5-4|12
ASSVGQLNTEAF
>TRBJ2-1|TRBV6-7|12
ASINRGPHNEQF
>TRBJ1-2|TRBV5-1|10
ASSQGVNGYT
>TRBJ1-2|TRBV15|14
ATSRNNLPGQGGYT
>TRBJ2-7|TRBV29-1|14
SVLSTSGGSAYEQY
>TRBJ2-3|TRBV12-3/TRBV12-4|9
ASTVTDTQY
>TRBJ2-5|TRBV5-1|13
ASSFSPGEKETQY
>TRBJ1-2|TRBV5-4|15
ASSSPTTGVGWYGYT
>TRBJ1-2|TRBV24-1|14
ATSDHYRGEGYGYT
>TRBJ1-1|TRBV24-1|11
ATQGEVYTEAF
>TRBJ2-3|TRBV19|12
ASSLTGSTDTQY